This T cell receptor (beta chain) was obtained from a study of T cell clusters in autoimmune cytopenias (dated by TCRdb to the late 2010s). With regard to the full study: TRB sequencing reached a median depth of around 50,000 reads per sample and yielded a median of about 2,400 distinct TRB clonotypes per sample. Alongside healthy, CLL and autoimmune hepatitis controls, autoimmune cytopenia patients had their peripheral blood TRB and IGH repertoires sequenced at active disease and again during treatment follow-up. The study aimed to test whether autoimmune cytopenia patients carry a disease-specific immune repertoire signature usable as a blood-based biomarker.

The paper's findings and limits, for the study overall: Approximately 3-fold more exclusive TRB clusters were observed in healthy donors than in active autoimmune hepatitis patients, consistent with an autoimmunity-wide signature. The cluster-lack signature was not seen for secondary cytopenia versus CLL, apparently masked by the dominant lymphoma-associated repertoire. GLIPH results suggested that primary autoimmune cytopenia patients were missing physiological T cell clusters, with 51 clusters found only in healthy donors compared with approximately 16 found only in patients. The T cell clusters were defined only in silico, and the functional role of the clusters was left to be validated experimentally. Shifts in the TRB repertoire, including less even repertoires in secondary cytopenia and CLL, were mostly a reflection of lymphoma bias and not of autoimmunity.

Its frequency places this clonotype as medium-sized (0.01 to 0.1%); no count is recorded. Its antigen is unknown. Multiplex PCR with a touch-down protocol amplified TRB rearrangements, with the TRB-A and TRB-B primer pools combined in a single tube. Two consecutive PCR reactions with Phusion HS II polymerase added Illumina adapters and sample indices to the amplicons. After gel purification with the NucleoSpin Gel and PCR Clean-up kit, the amplicons were quantified by Qubit and checked for quality on an Agilent 2100 Bioanalyzer. Sequencing of the libraries was done on an Illumina MiSeq with paired-end, single-indexed, 600-cycle runs. Under the source paper's analysis protocol: TRB reads were aligned and assembled with MiXCR version 2.1.12 using the default MiXCR reference library. A clone was defined by each unique CDR3 nucleotide sequence, and analysis was restricted to productive sequences with at least two reads. Repertoire diversity was assessed by alpha-parameterized diversity profiles (alpha 0 to 5), including Shannon (alpha 1) and Simpson (alpha 2) indices, computed with an R script. The tcR package was used to compute combinatorial TRB VJ usage, which was then compared between cohorts by principal component analysis with ade4. GLIPH clustering of TCRbeta CDR3s was carried out on cohort pairs matched by age and read depth, and cluster frequencies were compared by Wilcoxon test. The reads were reprocessed in TCRdb, with one entry per CDR3 protein sequence and no accompanying DNA. What appears here as the V and J calls and clone size reflects TCRdb's work, not the paper's. The sample's clone listing holds roughly 5,200 distinct CDR3 sequences. The ten largest clonotypes hold roughly 18% of the sample.

The CDR3 sequence holds 17 residues, the cysteine and phenylalanine included. The coding DNA is unavailable. CDR1 is given as MNHEY and CDR2 as SVGAGI, both from the germline V gene. TRB amplification used approximately 0.25 ug of peripheral blood genomic DNA, 30,000 to 40,000 genome equivalents, per sample. The sample was peripheral blood. This sequence uses TRBV6-5 and TRBJ2-5; TCRdb indicates TRBD2, and absent DNA this call remains unverified. The TCR originated in a human donor with an autoimmune cytopenia or autoimmune hepatitis (not recorded which). CDR3 loop: CASSDAPPTSGRGTQYF.